The subject of this entry is one T cell receptor beta chain. This clonotype has just a few counts. Its recognized antigen is unknown. Base qualities are not recorded, but no much larger clone differs from it by a single base. Library preparation used 5' RACE. The instrument was an Illumina HiSeq 2500. The second PCR ran for about 6 to 12 cycles and used a J-beta primer mix along with a sample-barcoded 5' primer. Each TCR beta cDNA molecule received a unique molecular identifier from a template-switch 5' adaptor carrying 12 random nucleotides. At least 3 million CDR3-containing paired-end reads were obtained from each sample. All of the RNA was converted into first-strand cDNA using the Mint cDNA synthesis kit, with a TRBC-specific oligonucleotide serving as the primer. Following uracil-DNA glycosylase treatment, a first 18-cycle PCR with universal primers M1SS and BC2_uni_R was performed on all cDNA. Regarding the original processing steps: For normalization, 1 million high-quality reads were randomly selected from each sample, with every read carrying a distinct molecular identifier. Reads with shared molecular identifiers were discarded instead of being binned into consensus sequences. CDR3 identification, clonotype clustering and error correction used MiTCR with a Q25 quality threshold and the strictest error-elimination algorithm. Lower-bound total TCR beta diversity was estimated with a nonparametric unseen species model using Euler transformation. TCRdb reprocessing: public reads trimmed at Q25 with fastp, clones called with MiXCR, in-frame beta chains kept. Merged by CDR3 protein, the rows form single entries marked with the most common genes and DNA. For this entry, the V and J calls and clone size follow TCRdb and not the study's own pipeline. Here the sample has more than 650,000 distinct CDR3 sequences; around a fifth occur a single time. The ten biggest clones cover roughly a fifth of the sample.

This entry comes from a study of blood T cells in healthy people across ages (dated by TCRdb to the mid-2010s). General notes on the study: Template switching captured roughly one uniquely barcoded TCR beta cDNA molecule per two T cells in model experiments. Using deep sequencing normalized with unique cDNA molecular identifiers, the study measured how TCR beta repertoire diversity changes with age. The study analyzed two additional independent replicas of 1 million unique cDNA reads from the same blood draw for two donors, one aged 18 to 30 and one aged 80 or older. The donors were split into four age groups: young (average around 15 years), middle-aged (about 40), aged (roughly 68) and long-lived (roughly 77). To avoid experimental bias, donors of different ages were spread randomly across the sequencing lanes.

Findings and caveats that apply to the study as a whole: Observed TCR beta diversity correlated strongly with the percentage of naive T cells measured by flow cytometry. As age increased, observed TCR beta diversity per million T cells dropped in a roughly linear way, and a significant reduction was already evident by age around 41. Because the CMV infection status of the donors was unknown, age-related changes in expanded clonotypes may potentially have been confounded. Because profiling used bulk unsorted PBMCs, naive and antigen-experienced compartments could not be compared conclusively. Total diversity estimates from one million sequenced T cells were considered lower bounds and underestimates. Compared with the aged group, the long-lived group had more naive CD4+ T cells, fewer expanded clones and increased TCR diversity, a pattern suggesting age selection.

The roughly 39 donors, aged roughly 6 to 95 years, were systemically healthy Caucasian individuals from Russia. Each donor gave about 9.8 milliliters of peripheral blood, drawn into EDTA-treated Vacutainer tubes. Ficoll-Paque density-gradient centrifugation was used to isolate PBMCs, with at least 6.5 million per sample. Trizol reagent was used to extract total RNA from PBMCs, with at least 5.5 micrograms per sample. Naive CD45RAhigh/CD27high T cell percentages were measured by flow cytometry on a PBMC aliquot from every donor. The receptor was isolated from a man aged 70 or older in good health. Sequenced: blood.

The nucleotide sequence reads as follows: TGTGCCAGCAGTCAACAACTCAGGAGTCTAGTAGGCTACACCTTC. Translated, this gives CASSQQLRSLVGYTF. The chain is assembled from TRBV6-5 and TRBJ1-2; no confident D gene assignment can be made. The CDR3 numbers 15 residues from cysteine through phenylalanine. Only the CDR3 DNA stays, 45 bases, in frame from base 1. The CDR1 and CDR2 encoded by the germline V gene are MNHEY and SVGAGI. V was cut back by 5 bases and J by 8 bases, leaving a gap of 21 bases between them.